The entry below describes one T cell receptor (beta chain). The target of this receptor is not known. No much larger clone exists at a distance of one base, and base qualities are not known. The Qiagen DNeasy kit was used to extract genomic DNA from unsorted PBMCs and from the negatively selected CD4+ and CD8+ fractions. TCR beta CDR3 regions were amplified by immunoSEQ multiplex PCR using primers annealing to V and J segments. A synthetic immune receptor repertoire was used to minimize amplification bias, and any residual bias was removed computationally once sequencing was done. On the authors' methods: Repertoire diversity was quantified as the Shannon entropy index using custom Python scripts. Unsorted, CD4+ and CD8+ repertoires were examined separately, except in combined analyses, for which CD4+ and CD8+ sequences were merged in silico. A clone was considered expanded if an increase in frequency of at least 2-fold after treatment relative to C1D1 was found, and a pseudocount of 0.5 was applied to clones undetected at baseline. Clones with 0 or 1 copy at C1D1 were defined as singleton clones, while clones with 2 or more copies were defined as non-singleton clones. Clones expanded in unsorted samples were annotated as CD4+, CD8+ or unknown by matching protein sequences in sorted samples from the same patient. Wilcoxon tests on paired samples were used to test changes in diversity from C1D1 to C4D1. TCRdb provides this immuneACCESS table in a form limited to in-frame rearrangements. Some clones are lacking; in checked studies, under half of them reflect an unresolved V gene, and why the rest are absent is not known. V and J calls and clone size come straight from that table; D and trimming were deduced from the DNA. A total of about 37,000 clones appear in this sample, less than 80% of them only once. The biggest ten clones account for roughly 11% of the sample.

The CDR3 sequence holds 16 residues, the cysteine and phenylalanine included. Only the CDR3 part of the read is kept: 48 bases, read in frame from the first base. After removal of 2 bases from V and 6 bases from J, the junction retains 9 bases not matched to a gene. Taken from the germline V gene, the CDR1 and CDR2 loops are MNHEY and SVGAGI. The entry originates in a study of PD-1 blockade in classical Hodgkin lymphoma (dated by TCRdb to the early 2020s). General notes on the study: Nivolumab dosing was 3 mg/kg intravenously every 2 weeks, continuing until either disease progression or unacceptable toxicity. The study used CyTOF and TCR beta sequencing to define a peripheral blood immune signature of response to PD-1 blockade in classical Hodgkin lymphoma.

In the paper's terms, the time point label means: cycle 1 day 1 (C1D1), immediately before nivolumab initiation. Every trial patient had relapsed following autologous stem cell transplantation, and prior brentuximab vedotin exposure was what differed among cohorts A, B and C. The trial cohort included 55 to 60 patients with relapsed/refractory classical Hodgkin lymphoma, and each patient had a best overall response of complete response, partial response or progressive disease. Single-agent nivolumab was administered to trial patients in the multi-cohort phase II CheckMate 205 trial. An independent review committee assessed best overall response using the 2007 International Working Group response criteria. Trial PBMCs were collected immediately before nivolumab initiation (C1D1) and during therapy at cycle 2 day 1 and cycle 4 day 1. Peripheral blood was collected in 8 mL Vacutainer Cell Preparation Tubes, from which PBMCs were isolated by centrifugation and then cryopreserved.

The research as a whole found: Baseline TCR diversity was reported to be lower in newly diagnosed patients than in healthy donors and to be lower still in relapsed/refractory patients. Only a single clinical trial cohort was studied, and what caused the repertoire differences, possibly disease activity or prior therapy, remained undefined. Trial patients with a complete response had baseline diversity similar to that of newly diagnosed patients, while partial responders and progressors had significantly lower diversity. Diversity was lower in patients who began nivolumab less than 1 year after ASCT, so these patients were left out of later analyses to avoid confounding by immune reconstitution. CD4+ but not CD8+ TCR diversity rose significantly by C4D1 (p=0.0027 vs p=0.16), most apparent in complete responders (p=0.02).

The sequences come from peripheral blood mononuclear cells (PBMCs), collected at baseline. The clonotype comes from a human donor with classical Hodgkin lymphoma. The chain joins TRBV6-5 to TRBJ2-2, and 7 junction bases match TRBD1. The nucleotide sequence is TGTGCCAGCAGTTACCCCTTAGGGGGCGGCCCCGGGGAGCTGTTTTTT. Its translation reads: CASSYPLGGGPGELFF.